This TCR beta chain is from a study of OX40 agonist ivuxolimab in advanced cancers. The assay was immunoSEQ multiplex PCR, and TCRdb's table has in-frame clones only and misses some. The repertoire consists of about 89,000 clones, with 70% to 90% occurring once and the leading ten covering around 0.29%. Whole-study findings and limits: By week 6 at 0.1 to 3.0 mg/kg, blood CD4+ and CD8+ T cells had expanded clonally. Several nonresponders also turned out to have low normalized T-cell clonal expansion.

V lost 0 bases and J lost 4; bases outside the gene matches: 4. Germline V gives CDR1 LGHNA, CDR2 YSLEER. This CDR3 has 18 amino acids. A remark on this clone: The antigen remains undetermined.

This sequence joins TRBV4-3 and TRBJ2-6; 12 bases fit TRBD1. The sample was CD4+ or CD8+ T cells sorted from blood, taken in a trial of the OX40 agonist ivuxolimab. The receptor was isolated from an adult with an advanced solid tumor such as melanoma, head and neck, liver or kidney cancer. This CDR3 reads CASSQEGQGAAGANVLTF. For the CDR3, the DNA is TGCGCCAGCAGCCAAGAGGGACAGGGGGCTGCCGGGGCCAACGTCCTGACTTTC.